The sequence of this T cell receptor (beta chain) was determined in a study of response to subunit inactivated influenza vaccine. There are 17 residues in the CDR3. Germline V lookup: CDR1 MNHEY, CDR2 SVGEGT. The ends lost 0 bases at V and 3 bases at J; junction bases unmatched: 7. TCRdb reanalysed the RT-PCR reads using MiXCR and keeps one entry per CDR3 protein. The table lists 150,000 to 200,000 distinct CDR3 sequences, about 12% of them singletons, with 25% to 30% in the top ten. The same sample was also studied in work on T cells expressing NK-cell markers. That study adds: Template switching by 5'RACE with UMIs generated the TCR beta cDNA. There were seven HCMV-seropositive donors and one seronegative donor among the eight sequenced.

The sample in question was CD8+ T cells sorted from PBMCs, obtained approximately 13 days after vaccination. V usage is TRBV6-2 or TRBV6-3 and J usage is TRBJ2-1; 8 nucleotides align to TRBD2. The source is a man in his fifties or sixties who received an inactivated influenza vaccine. The CDR3 reads CASSYSKGSGVYNEQFF. The DNA of the CDR3 is TGTGCCAGCAGTTACTCGAAGGGTAGCGGGGTCTACAATGAGCAGTTCTTC.